The sample holds a few counts of the clone carrying this T cell receptor (beta chain). Its antigen is still unknown. The data stem from a study of beta chain features in type 1 diabetes. Notes on the study in general: All four CD4+ subsets from Type 1 diabetes patients carried moderately but significantly shorter TCRB CDR3s. The similarity of naive, central memory and Treg TCRB repertoires appeared greater among patients than among healthy donors. Diminished insertions and augmented deletions at VDJ junctions characterized type 1 diabetes patients.

The CDR3 covers 13 residues. Trimming took off 0 bases at V and 7 bases at J, with 8 bases between the two ends. CDR1 is SGDLS and CDR2 is YYNGEE in the germline V gene. The investigators reverse transcribed all of the isolated RNA, so they sequenced expressed TCRB transcripts. Sequenced by immunoSEQ multiplex PCR; TCRdb stores in-frame clones only, minus some. Here the sample spans some 350,000 clones, roughly a tenth being singletons. V usage is TRBV9 and J usage is TRBJ2-1; no clear D. The sequence came from a man in his thirties or forties with type 1 diabetes. Sequencing used central memory CD4+ T cells from blood. CDR3 coding DNA: TGTGCCAGCAGCGTAGCACGGACGAATGAGCAGTTCTTC. The encoded protein is CASSVARTNEQFF.